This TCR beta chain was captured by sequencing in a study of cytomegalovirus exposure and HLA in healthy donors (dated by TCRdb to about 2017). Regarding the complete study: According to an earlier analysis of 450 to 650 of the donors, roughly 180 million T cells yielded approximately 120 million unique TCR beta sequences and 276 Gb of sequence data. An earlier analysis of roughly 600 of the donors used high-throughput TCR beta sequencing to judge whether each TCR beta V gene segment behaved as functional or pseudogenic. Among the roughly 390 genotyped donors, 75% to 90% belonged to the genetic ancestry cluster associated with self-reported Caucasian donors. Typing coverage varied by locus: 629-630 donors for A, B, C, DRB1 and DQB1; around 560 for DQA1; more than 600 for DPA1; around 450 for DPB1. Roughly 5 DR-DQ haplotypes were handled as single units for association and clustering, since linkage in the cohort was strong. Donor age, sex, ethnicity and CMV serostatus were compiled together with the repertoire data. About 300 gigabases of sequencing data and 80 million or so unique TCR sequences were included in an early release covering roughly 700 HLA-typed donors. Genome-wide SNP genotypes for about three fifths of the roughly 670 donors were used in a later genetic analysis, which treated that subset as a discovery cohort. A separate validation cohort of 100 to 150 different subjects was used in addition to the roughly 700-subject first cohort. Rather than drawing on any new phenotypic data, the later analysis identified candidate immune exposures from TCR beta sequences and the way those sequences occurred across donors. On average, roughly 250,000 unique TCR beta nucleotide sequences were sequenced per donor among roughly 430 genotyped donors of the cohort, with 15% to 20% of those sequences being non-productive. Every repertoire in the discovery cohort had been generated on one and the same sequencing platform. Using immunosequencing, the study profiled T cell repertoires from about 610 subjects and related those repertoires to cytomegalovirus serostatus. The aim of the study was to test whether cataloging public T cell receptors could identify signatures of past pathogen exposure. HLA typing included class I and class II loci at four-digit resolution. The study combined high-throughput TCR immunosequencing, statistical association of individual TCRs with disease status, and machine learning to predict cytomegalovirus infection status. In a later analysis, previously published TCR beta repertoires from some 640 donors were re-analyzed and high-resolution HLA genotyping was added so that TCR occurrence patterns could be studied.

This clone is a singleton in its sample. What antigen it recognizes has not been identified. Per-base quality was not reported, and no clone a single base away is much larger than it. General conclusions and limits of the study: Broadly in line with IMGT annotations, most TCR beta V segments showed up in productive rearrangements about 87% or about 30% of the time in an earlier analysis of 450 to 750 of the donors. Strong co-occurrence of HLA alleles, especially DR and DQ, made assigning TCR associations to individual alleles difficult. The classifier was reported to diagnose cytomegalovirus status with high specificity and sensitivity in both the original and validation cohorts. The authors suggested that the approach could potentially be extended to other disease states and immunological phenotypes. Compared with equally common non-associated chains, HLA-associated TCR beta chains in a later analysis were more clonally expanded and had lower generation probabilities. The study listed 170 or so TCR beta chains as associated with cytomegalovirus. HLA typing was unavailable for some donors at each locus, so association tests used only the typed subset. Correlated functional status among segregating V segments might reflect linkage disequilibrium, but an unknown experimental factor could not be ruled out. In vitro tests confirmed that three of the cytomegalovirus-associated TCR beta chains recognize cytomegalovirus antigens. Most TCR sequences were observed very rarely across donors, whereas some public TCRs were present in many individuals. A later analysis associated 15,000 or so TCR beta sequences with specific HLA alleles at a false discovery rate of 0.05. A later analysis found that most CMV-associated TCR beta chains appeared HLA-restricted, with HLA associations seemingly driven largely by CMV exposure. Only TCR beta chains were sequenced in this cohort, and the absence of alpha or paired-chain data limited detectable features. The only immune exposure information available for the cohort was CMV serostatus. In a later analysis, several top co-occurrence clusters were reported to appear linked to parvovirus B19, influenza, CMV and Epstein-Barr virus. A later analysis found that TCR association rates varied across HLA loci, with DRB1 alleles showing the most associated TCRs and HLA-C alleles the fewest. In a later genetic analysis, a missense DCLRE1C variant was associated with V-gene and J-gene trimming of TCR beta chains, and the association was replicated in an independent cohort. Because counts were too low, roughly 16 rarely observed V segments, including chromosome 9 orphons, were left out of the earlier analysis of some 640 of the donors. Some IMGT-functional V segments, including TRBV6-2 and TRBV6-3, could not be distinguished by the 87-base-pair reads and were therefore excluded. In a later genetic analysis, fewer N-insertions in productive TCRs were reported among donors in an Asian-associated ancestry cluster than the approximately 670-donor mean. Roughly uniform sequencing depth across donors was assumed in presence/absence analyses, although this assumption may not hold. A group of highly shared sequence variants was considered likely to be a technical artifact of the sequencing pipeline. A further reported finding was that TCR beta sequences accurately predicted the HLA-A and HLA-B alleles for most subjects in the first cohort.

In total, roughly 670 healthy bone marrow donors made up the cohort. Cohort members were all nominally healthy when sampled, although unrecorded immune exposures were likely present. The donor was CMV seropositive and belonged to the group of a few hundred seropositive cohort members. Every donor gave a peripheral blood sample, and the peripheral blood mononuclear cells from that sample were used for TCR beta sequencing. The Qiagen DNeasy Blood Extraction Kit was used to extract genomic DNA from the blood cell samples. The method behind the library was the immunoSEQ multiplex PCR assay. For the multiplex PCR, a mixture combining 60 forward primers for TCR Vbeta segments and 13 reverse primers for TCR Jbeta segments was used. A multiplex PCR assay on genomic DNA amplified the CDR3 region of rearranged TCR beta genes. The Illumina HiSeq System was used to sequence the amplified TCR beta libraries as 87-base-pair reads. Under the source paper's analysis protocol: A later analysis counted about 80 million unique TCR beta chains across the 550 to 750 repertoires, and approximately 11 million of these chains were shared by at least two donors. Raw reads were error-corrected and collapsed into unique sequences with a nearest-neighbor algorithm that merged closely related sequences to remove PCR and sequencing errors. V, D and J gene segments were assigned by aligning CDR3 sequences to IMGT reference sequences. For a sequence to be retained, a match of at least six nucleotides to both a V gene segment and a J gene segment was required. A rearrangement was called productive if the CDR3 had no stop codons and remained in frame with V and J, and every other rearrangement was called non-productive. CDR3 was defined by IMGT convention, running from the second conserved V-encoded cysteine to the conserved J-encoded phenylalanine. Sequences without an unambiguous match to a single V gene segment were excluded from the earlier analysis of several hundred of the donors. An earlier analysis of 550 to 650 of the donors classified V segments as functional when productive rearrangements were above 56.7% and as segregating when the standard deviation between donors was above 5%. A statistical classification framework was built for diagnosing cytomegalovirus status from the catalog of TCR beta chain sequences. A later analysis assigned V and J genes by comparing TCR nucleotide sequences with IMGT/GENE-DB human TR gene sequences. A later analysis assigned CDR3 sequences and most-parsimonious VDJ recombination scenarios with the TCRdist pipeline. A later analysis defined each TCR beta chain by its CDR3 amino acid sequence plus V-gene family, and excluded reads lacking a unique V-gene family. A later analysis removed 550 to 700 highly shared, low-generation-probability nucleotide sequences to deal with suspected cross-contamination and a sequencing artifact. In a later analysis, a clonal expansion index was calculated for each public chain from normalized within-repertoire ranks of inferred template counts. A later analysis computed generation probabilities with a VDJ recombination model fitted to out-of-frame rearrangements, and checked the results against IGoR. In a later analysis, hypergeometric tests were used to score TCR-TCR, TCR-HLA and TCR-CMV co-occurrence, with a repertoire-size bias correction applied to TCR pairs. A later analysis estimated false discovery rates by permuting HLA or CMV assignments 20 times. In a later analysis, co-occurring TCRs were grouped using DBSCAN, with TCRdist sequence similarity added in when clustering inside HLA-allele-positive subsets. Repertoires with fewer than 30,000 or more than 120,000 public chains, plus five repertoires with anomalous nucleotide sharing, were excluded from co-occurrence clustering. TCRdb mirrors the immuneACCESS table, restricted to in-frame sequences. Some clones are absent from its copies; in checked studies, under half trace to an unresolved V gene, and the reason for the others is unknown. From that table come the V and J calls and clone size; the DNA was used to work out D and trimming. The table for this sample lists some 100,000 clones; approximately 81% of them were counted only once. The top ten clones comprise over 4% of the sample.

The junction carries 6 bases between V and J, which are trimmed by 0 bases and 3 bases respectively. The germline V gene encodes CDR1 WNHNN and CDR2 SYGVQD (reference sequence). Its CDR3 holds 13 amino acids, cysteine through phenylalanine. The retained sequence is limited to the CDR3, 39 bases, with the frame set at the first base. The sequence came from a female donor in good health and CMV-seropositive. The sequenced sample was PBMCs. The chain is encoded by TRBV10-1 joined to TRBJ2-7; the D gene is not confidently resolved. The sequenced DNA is TGCGCCAGCAGTGAGTCGGGCGTCTACGAGCAGTACTTC. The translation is CASSESGVYEQYF.